This TCR beta chain is from a study of preoperative IRX-2 immunotherapy in early breast cancer. V was shortened by 4 bases and J by 1 base, with 8 bases between the two germline ends. The CDR3 loop spans 13 amino acids. CDR1 and CDR2 from the germline V gene are SGHNT and YYREEE (reference sequence). Measured with immunoSEQ multiplex PCR; TCRdb has only the in-frame clones, and not every one. The sample lists roughly 57,000 clones, around 94% occurring once. Treatment denoted: preoperative locoregional IRX-2 cytokine immunotherapy. This phase Ib study tested locoregional IRX-2 cytokine immunotherapy given before surgery.

The chain couples TRBV5-4 to TRBJ1-1; unclear D gene. This TCR came from a human donor with breast cancer. Sample acquisition took place from a patient treated with IRX-2 immunotherapy. This CDR3 reads CASSIDTNTEAFF. CDR3 sequence (DNA): TGTGCCAGCAGCATAGACACGAACACTGAAGCTTTCTTT. Complete variable domain (other parts from reference TRBV5-4 and TRBJ1-1): ETGVTQSPTHLIKTRGQQVTLRCSSQSGHNTVSWYQQALGQGPQFIFQYYREEENGRGNFPPRFSGLQFPNYSSELNVNALELDDSALYLCASSIDTNTEAFFGQGTRLTVV.